The rows below give T cell receptor beta chains drawn from one sample of a study of T cells in narcolepsy. Here immunoSEQ multiplex PCR was the method, and the copy in TCRdb shows in-frame clones only, minus some. The sample shows some 34,000 clones, under 90% of them seen only once. Sequenced sample: CD45RA- memory CD4+ T cells from PBMCs. These receptors all come from a human donor with narcolepsy. Each CDR3 is given without its conserved first and last residue.

J | V | CDR3
TRBJ2-3 | TRBV2 | ASCRDRGMADTQY
TRBJ1-3 | TRBV30 | AWSPGWTASGNTIY
TRBJ2-7 | TRBV5-1 | ARRTASTDHEQY
TRBJ2-7 | TRBV6-5 | ASSYAGNNEQY
TRBJ1-1 | TRBV7-9 | ASSWDGIEAF
TRBJ2-1 | TRBV29-1 | SVDRRAAEQF
TRBJ1-4 | TRBV9 | ASSVGVGGEKLF
TRBJ2-5 | TRBV6-5 | ASSSALVETQY
TRBJ2-1 | TRBV19 | ASSIPDNGLAGYNEQF
TRBJ2-7 | TRBV2 | ATSSGRTYEQY
TRBJ1-2 | TRBV15 | ATSQYPPGRDGYT